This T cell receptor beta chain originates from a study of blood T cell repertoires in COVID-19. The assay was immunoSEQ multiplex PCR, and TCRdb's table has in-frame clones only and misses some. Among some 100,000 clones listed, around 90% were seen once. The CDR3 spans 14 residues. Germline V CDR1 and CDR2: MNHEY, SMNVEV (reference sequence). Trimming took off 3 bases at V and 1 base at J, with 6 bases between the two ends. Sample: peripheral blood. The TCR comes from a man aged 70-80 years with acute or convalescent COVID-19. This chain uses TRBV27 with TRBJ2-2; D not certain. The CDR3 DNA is TGTGCCAGCAGTTTGTTAGAGAACACCGGGGAGCTGTTTTTT. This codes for CASSLLENTGELFF.